One TCR beta chain is described in this entry. This sample is part of a study of blood T cell repertoires in COVID-19. Study summary: Samples representing acute and convalescent COVID-19 were sourced from the United States, Italy and Spain. In each case, the material was cDNA or gDNA derived from T cells, B-cell-depleted T cells, or PBMCs.

Method: immunoSEQ multiplex PCR; TCRdb's copy keeps in-frame clones and lacks some. The sample has 100,000 to 130,000 clones, 75% to 95% seen once; the top ten hold over 1%. The CDR3 is 20 residues long. The V gene end was trimmed by 0 bases and the J gene end by 0 bases; junction bases not matched to a gene: 8. Germline CDR1 is MNHEY and CDR2 is SVGEGT. The receptor's source is a woman aged 25 to 39 with acute or convalescent COVID-19. The genes are TRBV6-2 or TRBV6-3 and TRBJ2-2; TRBD2 agrees at 12 bases. Sample: peripheral blood. CDR3 nucleotide sequence: TGTGCCAGCAGTTACTCGAGCCCTAGCGGGAGGGGATCGAACACCGGGGAGCTGTTTTTT. This codes for CASSYSSPSGRGSNTGELFF.